The present T cell receptor beta chain was sequenced within a study of CD8 T cells in Susac syndrome (dated 2019 in TCRdb). In the study overall: The study used repertoire sequencing to test whether antigen drove CD8+ T cell activation and differentiation in Susac syndrome.

RNA was extracted with the RNeasy kit and roughly 0.45 to 1 ug was reverse transcribed using random hexamers. TCR beta CDR3 regions were amplified with the immunoSEQ multiplex PCR assay covering 54 Vbeta and 13 Jbeta segments. PCR amplification bias was corrected by using a synthetic template baseline for primer optimization and computational correction. The source study handled its data this way. Reads were annotated to V, D and J genes per IMGT and analyzed with immunoSEQ Analyzer, keeping only productive sequences. Clonality was calculated as one minus the Shannon entropy normalized by log2 of the number of productive unique sequences. For each patient and control, public and private clones were evaluated within the 100 most prevalent clones. A clone was defined as Susac-specific if it was absent from the healthy and MS cohorts, from about a thousand published viral clones and from other ImmuneACCESS disease sequences. TCRdb reran the public reads through fastp at Q25 and MiXCR, keeping productive beta chains. Entries that share a CDR3 protein sequence are merged under the most common genes and DNA. TCRdb, not the original authors, processed these V and J calls. In this sample the table shows over 100,000 distinct CDR3 sequences, 95% to 98% of which occur a single time. The ten top clones hold 0.096% of the sample.

Remarks on this clonotype: Its specific antigen is unknown. Base qualities were left out, and no much larger clone turns up one base away.

Points the paper makes about the study in general: The number of individuals in the TCR sequencing and HLA analysis was acknowledged as relatively small.

The germline V gene sets CDR1 to SQVTM and CDR2 to ANQGSEA. V and J lose 2 bases and 5 bases, and a span of 15 bases separates them. From cysteine to phenylalanine, the CDR3 is 14 amino acids long. The read is trimmed to its CDR3 DNA, 42 bases read in frame from base 1. Peripheral blood CD8+ and CD4+ T cells from healthy donors, Susac syndrome patients and multiple sclerosis patients were profiled by high-throughput TCR beta sequencing. The healthy donors served as controls matched for age and sex. Bulk CD8+ and CD4+ T cells were purified by magnetic negative isolation, whereas CD8+ TEMRA cells were enriched by FACS. Blood was drawn into EDTA tubes, processed within 24 hours, and PBMCs were isolated by density gradient centrifugation. PBMCs destined for TCR sequencing were cryopreserved in liquid nitrogen and later thawed in a 37 °C water bath. The sorted or isolated CD4+, CD8+ and CD8+ TEMRA cells had a purity of 90% or higher.

Source material: CD4+ T cells from PBMCs. Recombination linked TRBV29-1 to TRBJ2-5; possibly the D gene is TRBD2, per 7 matching bases. This receptor was obtained from a human donor in good health. The CDR3 has the sequence CSVERGARGETQYF. DNA sequence: TGCAGCGTTGAACGGGGGGCTAGGGGGGAGACCCAGTACTTC.